One sample yielded the 15 T cell receptor beta chains listed below, sequenced in a study of patients and donors after allogeneic stem cell transplantation (dated by TCRdb to 2020 to 2022). Library preparation used RT-PCR. Sequencing used a NextSeq 550. The raw public data were reprocessed by TCRdb itself: fastp quality trimming at Q25, MiXCR clonotype calling, in-frame beta chains only. CDR3 protein duplicates are merged, each entry listing the most common genes and DNA. The sample has about 960,000 distinct CDR3 sequences on record, more than 15% of them singletons. The ten top clones hold 5% to 6.5% of the sample. Sequenced: blood, either unsorted or a sorted T cell fraction (not recorded which). The receptors derive from a human donor who was either an allogeneic HSCT recipient or a stem cell or donor lymphocyte infusion donor (not recorded which). It is not recorded whose cells these are; they may come from a transplant donor.

This clonotype occurred a few times. The chain employs TRBV14 and TRBJ2-7, with 9 bases aligning to TRBD1. The germline CDR1 and CDR2 sequences are SGHDN and FVKESK. CDR3 size: 16 residues. The junction had 8 bases not matched to a gene; V was cut back by 3 bases and J by 2 bases. The CDR3 spells CASSQSPGQGTYEQYF. For the CDR3, the DNA is TGTGCCAGCAGCCAGTCACCGGGACAGGGCACCTACGAGCAGTACTTC.

The V and J genes are TRBV7-9 and TRBJ2-3; TRBD1 matches 7 bases. The V gene's germline CDR1 is SEHNR and CDR2 FQNEAQ (reference sequence). The J segment lost 0 bases and the V segment lost 5 bases, leaving 11 bases of the junction unmatched. The CDR3 contains 17 residues. The CDR3 sequence is CASSPDAQGPSTDTQYF. The CDR3 DNA sequence: TGTGCCAGCAGCCCAGACGCACAGGGGCCTAGCACAGATACGCAGTATTTT.

This clonotype was observed at least ten times. The chain couples TRBV10-3 to TRBJ1-2, with 8 nucleotides matching TRBD1. The CDR3 consists of 15 residues. V shed 8 bases and J 2 bases; nucleotides not matched to a gene: 10. Germline CDR1 ENHRY, CDR2 SYGVKD. For the CDR3, the DNA is TGTGCCATCGGGCTGGGGACAGGTCAAAACTATGGCTACACCTTC. Translation: CAIGLGTGQNYGYTF.

This clonotype was seen a few times. The chain combines TRBV9 with TRBJ2-7; 7 bases align to TRBD2. J was trimmed by 2 bases and V by 0 bases; bases with no gene match: 2. This CDR3 contains 14 residues. Germline assignment: CDR1 SGDLS and CDR2 YYNGEE. CDR3 sequence reads: CASSVGGGAYEQYF. CDR3 DNA sequence: TGTGCCAGCAGCGTAGGTGGGGGGGCCTACGAGCAGTACTTC.

This clonotype came up a few times. V and J are TRBV29-1 and TRBJ1-1; a possible D gene is TRBD1 (6 bases). V lost 6 bases to trimming and J lost 10 bases, with 21 bases between them. Germline V lookup: CDR1 SQVTM, CDR2 ANQGSEA. The CDR3 runs to 13 residues. CDR3 bases: TGCAGCGTACCCAGGGGAGGCGGGGCTGGAGCTTTCTTT. It is translated as CSVPRGGGAGAFF.

Note on this clonotype: A much bigger clone sits one base away, suggesting this may be a read error. The chain links TRBV7-2 to TRBJ1-6; tentative D call: TRBD1 (5 bases). Trimming left V 1 base short and J 2 bases short, with 6 bases between. Looked up from germline, CDR1 is SGHTA and CDR2 is FQGNSA. This CDR3 comprises 15 residues. The CDR3 DNA is TGTGCCAGCAGCTTAGGGGGCGCCTATAATTCACCCCTCCACTTT. It codes for CASSLGGAYNSPLHF. The entire variable domain, with the rest obtained from reference TRBV7-2 and TRBJ1-6, is as follows: GAGVSQSPSNKVTEKGKDVELRCDPISGHTALYWYRQSLGQGLEFLIYFQGNSAPDKSGLPSDRFSAERTGGSVSTLTIQRTQQEDSAVYLCASSLGGAYNSPLHFGNGTRLTVT.

This chain links TRBV20-1 with TRBJ2-7, with 8 nucleotides matching TRBD1. Germline V gene data show CDR1 as DFQATT and CDR2 as SNEGSKA (reference sequence). V was clipped by 7 bases and J by 5 bases; unmatched bases: 10. CDR3 size: 13 residues. The chain's CDR3 is CSGRGRGQNEQYF. The DNA of the CDR3 is TGCAGTGGGAGGGGCAGGGGGCAAAACGAGCAGTACTTC.

This chain uses TRBV20-1 with TRBJ1-2; no reliable D call. The V end was cut by 3 bases, the J end by 4 bases, with 12 bases between. CDR1 and CDR2 from the germline V gene are DFQATT and SNEGSKA (reference sequence). The CDR3 is 13 amino acids. For the CDR3, the DNA is TGCAGTGCTAGTAGGACGGGAACCTATGGCTACACCTTC. Translation: CSASRTGTYGYTF.

The table lists this clonotype with a few counts. The chain combines TRBV12-3 or TRBV12-4 with TRBJ1-1; 7 nucleotides align to TRBD1. The CDR3 extends over 14 amino acids. V shed 5 bases and J 3 bases; nucleotides not matched to a gene: 6. This chain's CDR3 is CASSMSGGHTEAFF. The CDR3 DNA sequence: TGTGCCAGCAGTATGTCAGGGGGACACACTGAAGCTTTCTTT.

This chain uses TRBV4-2 with TRBJ1-1; no definite D call. Germline assignment: CDR1 LGHNA and CDR2 YNFKEQ. The CDR3 has 13 residues. The V gene lost 2 bases and the J gene lost 8 bases, with 12 bases spanning the gap. CDR3 DNA sequence: TGTGCCAGCAGCCAAACCCGAGTTGGGGAAGCTTTCTTT. It translates to CASSQTRVGEAFF.

This clonotype was seen a handful of times. J is TRBJ2-7 and V is TRBV5-1; D uncertain. CDR3 size: 12 residues. V gave up 5 bases and J gave up 7 bases, with 13 bases separating them. In germline, CDR1 is SGHRS, CDR2 YFSETQ. The CDR3 nucleotides read TGCGCCAGCAGATACGAAAAAGGGGAGCAGTACTTC. Translation gives CASRYEKGEQYF.

V usage is TRBV7-2 and J usage is TRBJ2-2; 7 bases are a match to TRBD1. The CDR3 has 15 residues. Germline lookup yields CDR1 SGHTA and CDR2 FQGNSA. V trimming: 5 bases; J trimming: 3 bases; junction bases outside the gene matches: 6. The CDR3 region is CASSVKRGHTGELFF. The CDR3 bases are TGTGCCAGCAGCGTAAAAAGGGGGCACACCGGGGAGCTGTTTTTT.

This clonotype has only a few counts. The chain uses TRBV6-5 and TRBJ1-4, with D unclear. Germline V CDR1 and CDR2: MNHEY, SVGAGI. CDR3 length equals 14 residues. V lost 2 bases and J 7 bases, leaving 11 bases between the germline ends. This CDR3 is CASSYMPGREKLFF. The CDR3 bases are TGTGCCAGCAGTTACATGCCAGGACGTGAAAAACTGTTTTTT.

The V gene is TRBV29-1, the J gene TRBJ1-1, with D perhaps TRBD1 (6 bases). CDR3 size: 12 residues. Trimming shortened V by 4 bases and J by 4 bases, and 10 bases separated the two germline ends. Germline assignment: CDR1 SQVTM and CDR2 ANQGSEA. Here the CDR3 DNA reads TGCAGCGTTGCGACAGGTTTCACTGAAGCTTTCTTT. The encoded protein is CSVATGFTEAFF.

The chain links TRBV3-1 to TRBJ2-5; D might be TRBD1 (7 bases). With 2 bases removed from V and 1 base from J, the gap between germline ends came to 11 bases. The germline V gene has CDR1 LGHDT and CDR2 YNNKEL (reference sequence). There are 15 residues in the CDR3. The chain's CDR3 is CASSQRQGGQETQYF. In DNA, the CDR3 is TGTGCCAGCAGCCAAAGGCAGGGGGGCCAAGAGACCCAGTACTTC.